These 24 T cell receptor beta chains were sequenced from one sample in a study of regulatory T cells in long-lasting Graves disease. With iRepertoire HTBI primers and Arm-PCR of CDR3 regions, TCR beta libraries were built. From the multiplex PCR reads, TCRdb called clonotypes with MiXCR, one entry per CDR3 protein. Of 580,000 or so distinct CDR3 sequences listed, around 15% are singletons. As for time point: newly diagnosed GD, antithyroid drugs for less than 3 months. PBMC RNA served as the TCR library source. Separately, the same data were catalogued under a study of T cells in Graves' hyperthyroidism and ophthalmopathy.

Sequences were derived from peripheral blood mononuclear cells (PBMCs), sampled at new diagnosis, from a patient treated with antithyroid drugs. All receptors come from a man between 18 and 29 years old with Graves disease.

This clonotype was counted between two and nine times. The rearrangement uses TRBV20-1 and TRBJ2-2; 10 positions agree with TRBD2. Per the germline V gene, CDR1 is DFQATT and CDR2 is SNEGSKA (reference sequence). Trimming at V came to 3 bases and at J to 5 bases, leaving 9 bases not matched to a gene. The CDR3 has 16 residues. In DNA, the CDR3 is TGCAGTGCTAGGGTTAGCGGGAGGATTGAGACCGGGGAGCTGTTTTTT. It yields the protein CSARVSGRIETGELFF.

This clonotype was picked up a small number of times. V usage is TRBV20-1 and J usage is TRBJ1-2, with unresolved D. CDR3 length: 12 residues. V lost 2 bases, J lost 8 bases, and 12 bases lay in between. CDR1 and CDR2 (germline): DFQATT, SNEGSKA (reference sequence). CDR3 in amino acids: CSARSRAGGYTF. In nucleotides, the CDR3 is TGCAGTGCTAGATCACGGGCAGGAGGCTACACCTTC.

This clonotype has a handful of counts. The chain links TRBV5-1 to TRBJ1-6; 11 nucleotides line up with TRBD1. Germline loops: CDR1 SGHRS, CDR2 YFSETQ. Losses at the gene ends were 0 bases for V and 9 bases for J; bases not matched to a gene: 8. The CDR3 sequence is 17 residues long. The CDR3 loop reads CASSLESRTGGISPLHF. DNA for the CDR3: TGCGCCAGCAGCTTGGAATCACGGACAGGGGGCATTTCACCCCTCCACTTT. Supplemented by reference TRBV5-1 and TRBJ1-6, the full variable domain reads KAGVTQTPRYLIKTRGQQVTLSCSPISGHRSVSWYQQTPGQGLQFLFEYFSETQRNKGNFPGRFSGRQFSNSRSEMNVSTLELGDSALYLCASSLESRTGGISPLHFGNGTRLTVT.

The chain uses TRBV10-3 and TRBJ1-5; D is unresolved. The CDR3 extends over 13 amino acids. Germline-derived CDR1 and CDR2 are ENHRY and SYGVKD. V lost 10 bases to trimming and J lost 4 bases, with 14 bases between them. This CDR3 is CATSPAVNQPQHF. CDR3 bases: TGTGCCACCTCACCTGCGGTAAATCAGCCCCAGCATTTT.

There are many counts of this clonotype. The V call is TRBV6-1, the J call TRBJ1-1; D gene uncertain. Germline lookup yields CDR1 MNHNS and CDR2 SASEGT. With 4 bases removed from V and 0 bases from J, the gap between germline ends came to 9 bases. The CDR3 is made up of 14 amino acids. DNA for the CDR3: TGTGCCAGCAGTGTTTACAGCCTGAACACTGAAGCTTTCTTT. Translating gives CASSVYSLNTEAFF.

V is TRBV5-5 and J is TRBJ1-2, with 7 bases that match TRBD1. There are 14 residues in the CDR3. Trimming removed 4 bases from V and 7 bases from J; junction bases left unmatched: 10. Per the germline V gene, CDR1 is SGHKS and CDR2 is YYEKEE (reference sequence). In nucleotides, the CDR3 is TGTGCCAGCAGCCCGGACAGGACGGTCGGTGGCTACACCTTC. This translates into CASSPDRTVGGYTF.

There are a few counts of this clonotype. CDR3 coding DNA: TGTGCCAGTTGGTCTATCCGGGGCACCGGGGAGCTGTTTTTT. Protein sequence: CASWSIRGTGELFF. The gene calls are TRBV19 and TRBJ2-2, with D maybe TRBD2 (5 bases). The CDR3 has 14 amino acids. CDR1 is LNHDA, CDR2 SQIVND, per germline (reference sequence). Trimming stripped 8 bases from V and 4 bases from J, with 14 bases between.

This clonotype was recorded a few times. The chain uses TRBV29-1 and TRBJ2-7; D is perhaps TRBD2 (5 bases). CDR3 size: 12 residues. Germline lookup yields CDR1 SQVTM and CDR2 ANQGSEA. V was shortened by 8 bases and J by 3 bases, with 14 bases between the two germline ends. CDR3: CSTTDSHYEQYF. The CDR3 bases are TGCAGCACCACGGACTCCCACTACGAGCAGTACTTC.

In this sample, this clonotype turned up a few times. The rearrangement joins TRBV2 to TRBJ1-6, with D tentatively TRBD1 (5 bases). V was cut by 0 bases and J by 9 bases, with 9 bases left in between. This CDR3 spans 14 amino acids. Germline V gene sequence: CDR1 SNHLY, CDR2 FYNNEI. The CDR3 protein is CASSEAQGGSPLHF. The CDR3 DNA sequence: TGTGCCAGCAGTGAAGCGCAGGGAGGTTCACCCCTCCACTTT.

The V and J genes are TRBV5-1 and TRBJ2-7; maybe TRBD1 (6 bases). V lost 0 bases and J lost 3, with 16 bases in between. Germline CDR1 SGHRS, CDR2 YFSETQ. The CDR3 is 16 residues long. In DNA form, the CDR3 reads TGCGCCAGCAGCTTGGTTACAGGGATGCGCAACTACGAGCAGTACTTC. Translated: CASSLVTGMRNYEQYF.

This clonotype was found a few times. The CDR3 DNA sequence: TGCGCCAGCAGCCAAGGAAGGGCCAGCACAGATACGCAGTATTTT. Its translation: CASSQGRASTDTQYF. The J gene is TRBJ2-3, the V gene TRBV4-1; D uncertain. V lost 1 base, J lost 0 bases, and 8 bases lay in between. CDR3 size: 15 residues. Germline assignment: CDR1 MGHRA and CDR2 YSYEKL.

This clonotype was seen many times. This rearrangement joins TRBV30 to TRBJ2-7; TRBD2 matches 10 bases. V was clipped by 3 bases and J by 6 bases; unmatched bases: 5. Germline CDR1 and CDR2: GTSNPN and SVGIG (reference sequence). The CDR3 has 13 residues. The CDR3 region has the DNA TGTGCCTGGAGGGGGCTAGCGGGAGTCGAGCAGTACTTC. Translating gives CAWRGLAGVEQYF.

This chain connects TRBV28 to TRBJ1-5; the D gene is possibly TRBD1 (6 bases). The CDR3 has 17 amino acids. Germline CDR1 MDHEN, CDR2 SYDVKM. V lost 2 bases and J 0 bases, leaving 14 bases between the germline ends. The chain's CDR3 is CASSLRGGPYSNQPQHF. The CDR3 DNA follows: TGTGCCAGCAGTTTAAGGGGGGGACCTTATAGCAATCAGCCCCAGCATTTT.

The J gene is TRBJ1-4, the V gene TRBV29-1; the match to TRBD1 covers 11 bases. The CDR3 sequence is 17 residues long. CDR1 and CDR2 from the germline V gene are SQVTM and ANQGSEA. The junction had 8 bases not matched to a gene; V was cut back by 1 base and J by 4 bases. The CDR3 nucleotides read TGCAGCGTTGAAGCGAGGACAGGGGGCTTTGGTAATGAAAAACTGTTTTTT. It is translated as CSVEARTGGFGNEKLFF.

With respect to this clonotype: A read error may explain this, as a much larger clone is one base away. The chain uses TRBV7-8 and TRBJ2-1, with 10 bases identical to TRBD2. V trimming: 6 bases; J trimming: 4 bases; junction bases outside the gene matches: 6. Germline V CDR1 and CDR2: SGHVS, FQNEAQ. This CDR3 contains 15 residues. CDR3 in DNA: TGTGCCAGCAGTTTCAGCGGGAGGGTGTACAATGAGCAGTTCTTC. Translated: CASSFSGRVYNEQFF.

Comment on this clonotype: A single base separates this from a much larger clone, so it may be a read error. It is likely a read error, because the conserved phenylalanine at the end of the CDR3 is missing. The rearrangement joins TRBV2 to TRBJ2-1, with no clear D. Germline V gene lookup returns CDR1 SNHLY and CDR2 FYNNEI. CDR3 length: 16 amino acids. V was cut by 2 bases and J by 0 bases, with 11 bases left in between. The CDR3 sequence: CASSEFVGSSYNEQFS. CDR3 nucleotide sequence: TGTGCCAGCAGTGAATTCGTGGGCAGCTCCTACAATGAGCAGTTCTCC.

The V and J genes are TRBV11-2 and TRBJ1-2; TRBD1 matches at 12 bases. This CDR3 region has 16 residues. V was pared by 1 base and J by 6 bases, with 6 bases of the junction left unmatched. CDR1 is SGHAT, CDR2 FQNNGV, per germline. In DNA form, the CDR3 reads TGTGCCAGCAGCTTAGTGACCGGGACAGGGGGCGATGGCTACACCTTC. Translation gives CASSLVTGTGGDGYTF.

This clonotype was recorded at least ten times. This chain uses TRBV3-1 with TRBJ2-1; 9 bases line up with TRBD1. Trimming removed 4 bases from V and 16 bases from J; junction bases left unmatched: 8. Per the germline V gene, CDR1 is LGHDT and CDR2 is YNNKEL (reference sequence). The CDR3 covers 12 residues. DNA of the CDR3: TGTGCCAGCAGCCCCGGAGGGACAGGGAAATTCTTC. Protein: CASSPGGTGKFF.

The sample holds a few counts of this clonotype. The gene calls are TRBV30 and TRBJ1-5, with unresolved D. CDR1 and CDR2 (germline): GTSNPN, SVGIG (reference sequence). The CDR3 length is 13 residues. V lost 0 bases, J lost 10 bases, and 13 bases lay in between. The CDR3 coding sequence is TGTGCCTGGAGTGTTTCCGACAAGGGACCCCAGCATTTT. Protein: CAWSVSDKGPQHF.

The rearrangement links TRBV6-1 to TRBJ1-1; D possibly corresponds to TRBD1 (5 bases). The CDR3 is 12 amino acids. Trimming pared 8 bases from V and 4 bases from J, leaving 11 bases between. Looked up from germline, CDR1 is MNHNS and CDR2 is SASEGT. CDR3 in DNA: TGTGCCAGCCTCTGGGGGAGCACTGAAGCTTTCTTT. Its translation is CASLWGSTEAFF.

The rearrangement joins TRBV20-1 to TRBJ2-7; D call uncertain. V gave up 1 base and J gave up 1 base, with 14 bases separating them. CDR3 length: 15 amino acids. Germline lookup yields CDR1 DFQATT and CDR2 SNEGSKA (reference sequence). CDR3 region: CSARGSSSGSYEQYF. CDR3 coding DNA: TGCAGTGCTAGAGGTTCAAGCTCCGGTTCCTACGAGCAGTACTTC.

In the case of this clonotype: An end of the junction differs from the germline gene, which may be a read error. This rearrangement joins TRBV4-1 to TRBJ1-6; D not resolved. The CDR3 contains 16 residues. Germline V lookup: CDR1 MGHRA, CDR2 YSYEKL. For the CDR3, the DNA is TGCGCCAGCAGCCAAGATAGCGACGGGGTTAATTCACCCCTCTACTTT. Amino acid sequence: CASSQDSDGVNSPLYF.

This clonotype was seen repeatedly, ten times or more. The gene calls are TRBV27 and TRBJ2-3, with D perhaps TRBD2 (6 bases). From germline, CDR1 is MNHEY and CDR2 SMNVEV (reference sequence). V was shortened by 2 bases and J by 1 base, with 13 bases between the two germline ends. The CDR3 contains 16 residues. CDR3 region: CASSLISGGGTDTQYF. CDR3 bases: TGTGCCAGCAGTTTAATCTCAGGAGGGGGCACAGATACGCAGTATTTT.

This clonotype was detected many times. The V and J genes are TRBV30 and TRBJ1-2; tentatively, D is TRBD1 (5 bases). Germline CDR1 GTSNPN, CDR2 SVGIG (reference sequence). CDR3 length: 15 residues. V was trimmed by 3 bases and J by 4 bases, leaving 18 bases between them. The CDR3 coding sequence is TGTGCCTGGAGCGGGCAGAGACAGTTCCTCTATGGCTACACCTTC. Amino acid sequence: CAWSGQRQFLYGYTF.